The sequence of this TCR beta chain was determined in a study of cytomegalovirus exposure and HLA in healthy donors. Study-wide points: CMV serostatus was the sole immune exposure data available. Some TCR beta chains (more than 150 of them) were listed as cytomegalovirus-associated.

Details on this clone: Its antigen is currently unknown.

The PCR employed 60 Vbeta primers together with 13 Jbeta primers. The method was immunoSEQ multiplex PCR; TCRdb's version includes in-frame clones alone and lacks a portion of them. The table shows 110,000 to 150,000 clones, with around 76% occurring only once. The sequenced sample consisted of PBMCs. The receptor was isolated from a man younger than 35 in good health and CMV-seronegative.

CDR3 sequence reads: CASTLGQGDTEAFF. CDR3 nucleotide sequence: TGTGCCAGTACCCTGGGACAGGGGGACACTGAAGCTTTCTTT. This chain links TRBV19 with TRBJ1-1, with 11 bases identical to TRBD1. This CDR3 has 14 amino acids. V lost 7 bases and J lost 3; bases outside the gene matches: 4. Germline V gene sequence: CDR1 LNHDA, CDR2 SQIVND (reference sequence).